This T cell receptor beta chain was identified in a study of T cell repertoires and HLA-DP antigens (dated by TCRdb to the late 2010s). A note on the overall study: An in vitro model of CD4+ T cell alloreactivity against allogeneic HLA-DP presented by transduced HeLa cells was used in the study. Average DNA input was roughly 220 ng for sorted CD137+CD4+ samples, compared with 900 to 1,500 ng for pre-culture CD4+ samples. The three donors, two male and one female, ranged from the 18-to-29 to the 60-to-69 age band. One alloantigen differed from self by one peptide-binding groove amino acid, whereas the other differed by ten, modelling structurally similar versus dissimilar alloantigens.

The immunoSEQ multiplex PCR, with forward primers for 54 TRBV segments and reverse primers for 13 TRBJ segments, was used to amplify TCRB CDR3 regions. Pre-culture CD4+ samples were sequenced at deep resolution with a target of about 190,000 T cell genomes. Sequencing of the amplicons was done on an Illumina HiSeq System, giving 87 bp reads that spanned the CDR3. The paper's data handling went like this. Reads were corrected for PCR and sequencing errors, and CDR3 regions were defined by alignment to IMGT reference sequences. Synthetic template pools were used to estimate the numbers of templates and unique rearrangements. Clonality was computed as 1 minus Pielou's evenness. Richness was estimated with the Daley-Smith estimator. Repertoire overlap was measured with Morisita's index. Clones found in cultured samples but undetected in the pre-culture repertoire of the corresponding donor were defined as low-abundance clones. TCRdb re-hosts the immuneACCESS table, in-frame sequences only. Its copies lack some clones; in the studies checked, an unresolved V gene accounts for under half of them, and the cause for the rest is not known. The V and J calls and clone size were taken over from that table, and D and trimming were inferred from the DNA. The sample table shows about 110,000 clones, and approximately 92% are seen once. The leading ten clones occupy roughly 0.3% of the sample.

The CDR3 spans 14 residues, from the cysteine through the phenylalanine. The DNA shown is the 42-base CDR3, in frame from base 1. CDR1 and CDR2 are drawn from the germline V gene: SGHTA, FQGNSA. After removal of 5 bases from V and 5 bases from J, the junction retains 3 bases not matched to a gene. Note on this clone: The clone's antigen remains unknown. Nothing much larger sits one base from this clone, and base qualities are not available.

The study at large found these results: Similar clonality (about 0.39) was observed for sorted CD137+ cells against both alloantigens, and this clonality was much higher than that observed in pre-culture samples (roughly 0.04). The study was limited by having only a few donors, by relying on a non-physiological HeLa antigen-presenting system, and by using total CD4+ responder cells. The naive and memory CD4+ repertoires were not analysed as separate populations. Clones undetected before culture had an average cumulative frequency of roughly 36% against one allele versus approximately 50% against the other.

Magnetic bead negative selection was used to isolate untouched CD4+ T cells from Ficoll-separated PBMC, with an average purity of approximately 98%. Untouched CD4+ T cells were isolated from Ficoll-separated PBMC with magnetic beads, reaching approximately 98% purity with negligible CD8+ contamination. Peripheral blood mononuclear cells came from the buffy coats of three healthy blood donors. CMV seronegative status was shared by all three donors. Genomic DNA was extracted with the DNeasy Blood & Tissue Kit. Genomic DNA from sorted CD137+CD4+ cells and from pre-culture CD4+ baseline samples of each subject was subjected to TCRB sequencing.

The rearrangement combines TRBV7-2 with TRBJ1-6; TRBD1 lines up with 7 middle nucleotides. The TCR was taken from a woman aged 18-35 years in good health and CMV-seronegative. Sequencing input: CD4+ T cells from PBMCs. The DNA sequence reads TGTGCCAGCAGCCAGGGACAGCATAATTCACCCCTCCACTTT. Its amino acids are CASSQGQHNSPLHF. Joined to the reference TRBV7-2 and TRBJ1-6 proteins, this CDR3 gives the full variable domain: GAGVSQSPSNKVTEKGKDVELRCDPISGHTALYWYRQSLGQGLEFLIYFQGNSAPDKSGLPSDRFSAERTGGSVSTLTIQRTQQEDSAVYLCASSQGQHNSPLHFGNGTRLTVT.